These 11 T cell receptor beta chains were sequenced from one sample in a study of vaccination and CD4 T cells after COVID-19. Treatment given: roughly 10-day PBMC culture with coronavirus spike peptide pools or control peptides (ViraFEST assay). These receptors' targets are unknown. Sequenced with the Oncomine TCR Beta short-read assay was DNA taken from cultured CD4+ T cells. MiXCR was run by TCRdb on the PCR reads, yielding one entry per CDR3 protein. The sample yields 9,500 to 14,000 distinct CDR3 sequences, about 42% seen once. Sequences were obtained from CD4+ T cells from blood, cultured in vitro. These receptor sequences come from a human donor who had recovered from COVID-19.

CDR3 DNA: TGTGCCTGGAGTGAAGCGACAGGGAACTATGGCTACACCTTC. This encodes CAWSEATGNYGYTF. The chain joins TRBV30 to TRBJ1-2; 7 bases agree with TRBD1. Germline CDR1 GTSNPN, CDR2 SVGIG (reference sequence). This CDR3 spans 14 amino acids. The J segment lost 2 bases and the V segment lost 1 base, leaving 4 bases of the junction unmatched.

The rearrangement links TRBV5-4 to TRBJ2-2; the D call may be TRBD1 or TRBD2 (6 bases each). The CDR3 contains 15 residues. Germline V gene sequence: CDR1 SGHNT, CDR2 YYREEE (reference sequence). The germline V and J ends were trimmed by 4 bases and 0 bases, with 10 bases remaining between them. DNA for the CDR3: TGTGCCAGCAGCACCGGGGGCCCGAACACCGGGGAGCTGTTTTTT. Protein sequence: CASSTGGPNTGELFF.

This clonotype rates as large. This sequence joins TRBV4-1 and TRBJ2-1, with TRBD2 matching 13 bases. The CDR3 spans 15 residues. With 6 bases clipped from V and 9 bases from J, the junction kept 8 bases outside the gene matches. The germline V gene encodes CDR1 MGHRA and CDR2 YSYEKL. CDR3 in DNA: TGCGCCAGCAGACTGGGACTAGCGGGGAGGAGTGAGCAGTTCTTC. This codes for CASRLGLAGRSEQFF.

CDR3 nucleotides: TGTGCCAGCAGTTCACGAGGGACAGGGTATGTGGTCAATACGCAGTATTTT. Its protein is CASSSRGTGYVVNTQYF. This chain joins TRBV27 and TRBJ2-3, with 9 bases aligning to TRBD1. This CDR3 comprises 17 residues. Germline V gives CDR1 MNHEY, CDR2 SMNVEV (reference sequence). With V trimmed by 4 bases and J by 7 bases, 15 bases remained unmatched.

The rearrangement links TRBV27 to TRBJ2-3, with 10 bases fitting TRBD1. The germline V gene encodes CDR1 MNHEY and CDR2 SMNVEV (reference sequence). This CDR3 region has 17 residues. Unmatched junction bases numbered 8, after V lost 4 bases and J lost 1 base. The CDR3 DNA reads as TGTGCCAGCAGTTCTCCGTCCGGGACAGGGGGCACAGATACGCAGTATTTT. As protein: CASSSPSGTGGTDTQYF.

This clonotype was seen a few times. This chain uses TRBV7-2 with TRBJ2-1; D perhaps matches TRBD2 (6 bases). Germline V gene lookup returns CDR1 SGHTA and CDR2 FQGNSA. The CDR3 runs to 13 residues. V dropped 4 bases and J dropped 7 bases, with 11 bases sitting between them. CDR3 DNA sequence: TGTGCCAGCAGCTCCCGTGGGGGGAATGAGCAGTTCTTC. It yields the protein CASSSRGGNEQFF.

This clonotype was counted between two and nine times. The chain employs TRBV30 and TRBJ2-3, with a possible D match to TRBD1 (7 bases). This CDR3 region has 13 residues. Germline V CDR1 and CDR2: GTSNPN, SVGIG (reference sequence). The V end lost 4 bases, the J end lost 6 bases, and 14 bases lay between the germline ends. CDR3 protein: CAWTLQGGDTQYF. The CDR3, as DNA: TGTGCCTGGACCCTCCAGGGGGGTGATACGCAGTATTTT.

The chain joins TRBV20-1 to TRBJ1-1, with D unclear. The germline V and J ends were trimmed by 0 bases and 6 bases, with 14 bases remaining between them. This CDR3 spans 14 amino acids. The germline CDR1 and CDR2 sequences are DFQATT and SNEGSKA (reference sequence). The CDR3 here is CSARDHPGRAEAFF. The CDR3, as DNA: TGCAGTGCTAGAGATCATCCGGGGAGGGCTGAAGCTTTCTTT.

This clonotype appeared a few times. DNA for the CDR3: TGTGCCAGCAGCTTATGGACTAGCGGGTCAGATACGCAGTATTTT. It is translated as CASSLWTSGSDTQYF. The chain has TRBV7-2 and TRBJ2-3, with 11 bases that match TRBD2. The CDR3 has 15 residues. CDR1 SGHTA and CDR2 FQGNSA come from the germline V gene. The ends lost 2 bases at V and 4 bases at J; junction bases unmatched: 2.

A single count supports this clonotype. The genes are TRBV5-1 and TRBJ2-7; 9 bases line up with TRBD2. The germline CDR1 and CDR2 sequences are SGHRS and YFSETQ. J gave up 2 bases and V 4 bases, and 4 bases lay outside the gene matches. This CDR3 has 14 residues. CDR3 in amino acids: CASSLSGGPYEQYF. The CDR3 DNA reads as TGCGCCAGCAGCCTCAGCGGGGGGCCCTACGAGCAGTACTTC.

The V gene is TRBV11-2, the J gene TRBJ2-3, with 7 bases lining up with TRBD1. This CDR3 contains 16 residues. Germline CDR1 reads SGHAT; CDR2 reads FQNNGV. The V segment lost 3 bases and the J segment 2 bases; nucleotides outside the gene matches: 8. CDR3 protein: CASSFGSDRSTDTQYF. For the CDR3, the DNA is TGTGCCAGCAGCTTCGGATCGGACAGGTCCACAGATACGCAGTATTTT.